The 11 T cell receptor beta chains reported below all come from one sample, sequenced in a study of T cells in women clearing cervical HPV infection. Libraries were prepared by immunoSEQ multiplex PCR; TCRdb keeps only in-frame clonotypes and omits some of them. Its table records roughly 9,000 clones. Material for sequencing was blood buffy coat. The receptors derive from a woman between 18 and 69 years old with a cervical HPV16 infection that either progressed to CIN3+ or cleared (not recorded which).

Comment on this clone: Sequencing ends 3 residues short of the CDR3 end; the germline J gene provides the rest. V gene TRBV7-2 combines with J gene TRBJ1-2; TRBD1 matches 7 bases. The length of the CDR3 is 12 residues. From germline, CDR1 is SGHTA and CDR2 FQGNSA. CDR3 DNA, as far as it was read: TGTGCCAGCAGCACAGGGGTGAATGAC. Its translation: CASSTGVND. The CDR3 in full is CASSTGVNDYTF.

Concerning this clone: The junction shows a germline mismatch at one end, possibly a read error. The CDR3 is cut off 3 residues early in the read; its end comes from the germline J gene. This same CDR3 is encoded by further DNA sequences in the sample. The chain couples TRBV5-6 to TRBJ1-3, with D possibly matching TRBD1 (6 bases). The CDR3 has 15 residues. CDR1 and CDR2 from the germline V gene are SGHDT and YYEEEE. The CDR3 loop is CASSLGATGSNTIYF. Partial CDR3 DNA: TGTGCCAGCAGCTTGGGCGCCACAGGGAGTAACACG.

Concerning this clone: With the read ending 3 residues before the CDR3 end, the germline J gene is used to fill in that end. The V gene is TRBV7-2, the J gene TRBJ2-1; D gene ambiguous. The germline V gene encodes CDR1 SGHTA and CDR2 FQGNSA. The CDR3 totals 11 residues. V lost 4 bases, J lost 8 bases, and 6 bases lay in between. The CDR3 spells CASSYTDEQFF. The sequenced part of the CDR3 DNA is TGTGCCAGCAGCTACACAGATGAG.

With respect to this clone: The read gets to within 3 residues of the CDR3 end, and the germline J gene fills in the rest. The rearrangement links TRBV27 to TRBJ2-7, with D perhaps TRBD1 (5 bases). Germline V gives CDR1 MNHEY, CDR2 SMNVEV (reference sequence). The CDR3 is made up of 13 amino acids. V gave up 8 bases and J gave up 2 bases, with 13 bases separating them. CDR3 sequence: CASRGQGTYEQYF. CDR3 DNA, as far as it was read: TGTGCCAGCCGTGGGCAGGGCACCTACGAG.

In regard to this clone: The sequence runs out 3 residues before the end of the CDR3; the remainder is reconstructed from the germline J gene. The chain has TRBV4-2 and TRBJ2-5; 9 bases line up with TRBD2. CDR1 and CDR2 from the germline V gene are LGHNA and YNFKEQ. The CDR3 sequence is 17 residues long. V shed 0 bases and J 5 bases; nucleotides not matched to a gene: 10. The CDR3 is CASSQEKLGGGAETQYF. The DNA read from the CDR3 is TGTGCCAGCAGCCAAGAAAAGTTGGGCGGGGGGGCGGAGACC.

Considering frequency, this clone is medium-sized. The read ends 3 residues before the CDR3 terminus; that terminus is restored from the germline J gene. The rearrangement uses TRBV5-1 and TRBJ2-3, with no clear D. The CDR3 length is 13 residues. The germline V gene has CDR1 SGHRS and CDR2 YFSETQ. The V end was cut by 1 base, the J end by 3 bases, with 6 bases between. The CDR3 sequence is CASSLQFTDTQYF. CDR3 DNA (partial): TGCGCCAGCAGCTTGCAATTTACAGATACG.

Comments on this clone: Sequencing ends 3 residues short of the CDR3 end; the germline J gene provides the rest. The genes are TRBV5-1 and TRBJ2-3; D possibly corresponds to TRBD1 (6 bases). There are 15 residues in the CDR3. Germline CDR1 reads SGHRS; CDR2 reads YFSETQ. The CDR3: CASSPELGGNQPQYF. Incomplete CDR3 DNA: TGCGCCAGCAGCCCTGAGCTTGGGGGCAATCAGCCG. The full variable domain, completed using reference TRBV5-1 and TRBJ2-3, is KAGVTQTPRYLIKTRGQQVTLSCSPISGHRSVSWYQQTPGQGLQFLFEYFSETQRNKGNFPGRFSGRQFSNSRSEMNVSTLELGDSALYLCASSPELGGNQPQYFGPGTRLTVL.

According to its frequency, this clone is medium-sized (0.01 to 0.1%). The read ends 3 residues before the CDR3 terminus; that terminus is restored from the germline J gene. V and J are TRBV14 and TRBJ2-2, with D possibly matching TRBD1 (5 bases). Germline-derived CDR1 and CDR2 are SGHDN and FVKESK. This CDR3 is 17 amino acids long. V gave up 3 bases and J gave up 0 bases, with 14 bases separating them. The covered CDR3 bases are TGTGCCAGCAGCCACCGGAGACAGCTATCGAACACCGGGGAG. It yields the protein CASSHRRQLSNTGE. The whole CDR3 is CASSHRRQLSNTGELFF.

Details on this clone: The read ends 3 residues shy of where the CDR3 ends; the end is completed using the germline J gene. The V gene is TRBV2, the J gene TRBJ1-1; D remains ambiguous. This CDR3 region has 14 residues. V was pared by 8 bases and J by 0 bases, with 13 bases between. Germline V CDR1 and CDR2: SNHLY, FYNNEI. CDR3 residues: CASEPQNMNTEAFF. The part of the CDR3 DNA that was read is TGTGCCAGCGAGCCACAGAACATGAACACTGAA. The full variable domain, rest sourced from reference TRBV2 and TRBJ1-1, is EPEVTQTPSHQVTQMGQEVILRCVPISNHLYFYWYRQILGQKVEFLVSFYNNEISEKSEIFDDQFSVERPDGSNFTLKIRSTKLEDSAMYFCASEPQNMNTEAFFGQGTRLTVV.

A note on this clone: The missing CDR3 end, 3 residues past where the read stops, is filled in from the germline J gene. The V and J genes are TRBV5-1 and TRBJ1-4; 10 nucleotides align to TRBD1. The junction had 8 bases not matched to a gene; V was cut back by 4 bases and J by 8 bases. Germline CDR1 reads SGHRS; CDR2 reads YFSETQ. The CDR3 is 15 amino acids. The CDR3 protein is CASSPGTGVREKLFF. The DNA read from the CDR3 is TGCGCCAGCAGCCCGGGGACAGGGGTTCGCGAAAAA.

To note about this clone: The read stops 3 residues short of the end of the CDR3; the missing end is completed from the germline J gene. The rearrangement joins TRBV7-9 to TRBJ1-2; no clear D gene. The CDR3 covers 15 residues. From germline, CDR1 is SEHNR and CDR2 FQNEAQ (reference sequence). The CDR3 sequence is CASSPQRTGLYDYTF. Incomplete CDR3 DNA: TGTGCCAGCAGCCCACAGAGGACCGGACTCTACGAC.